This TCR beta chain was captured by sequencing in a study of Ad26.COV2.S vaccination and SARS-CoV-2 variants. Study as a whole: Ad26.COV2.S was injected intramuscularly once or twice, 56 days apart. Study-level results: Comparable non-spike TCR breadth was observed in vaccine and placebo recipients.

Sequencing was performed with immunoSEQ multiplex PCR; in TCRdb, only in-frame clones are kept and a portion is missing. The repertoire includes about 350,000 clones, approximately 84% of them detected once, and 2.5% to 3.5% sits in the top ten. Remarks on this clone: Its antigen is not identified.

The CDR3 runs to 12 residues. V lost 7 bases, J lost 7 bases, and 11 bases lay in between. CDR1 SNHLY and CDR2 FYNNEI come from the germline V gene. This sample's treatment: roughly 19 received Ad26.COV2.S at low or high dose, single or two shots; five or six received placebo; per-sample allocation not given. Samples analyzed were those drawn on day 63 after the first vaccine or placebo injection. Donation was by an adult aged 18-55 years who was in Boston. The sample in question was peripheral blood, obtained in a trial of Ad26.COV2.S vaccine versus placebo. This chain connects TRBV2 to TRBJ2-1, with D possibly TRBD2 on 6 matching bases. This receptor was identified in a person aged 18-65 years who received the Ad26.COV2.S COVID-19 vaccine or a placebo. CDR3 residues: CASIPEGNEQFF. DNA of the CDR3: TGTGCCAGCATCCCGGAGGGGAATGAGCAGTTCTTC.